This T cell receptor beta chain was recovered during a study of cytomegalovirus exposure and HLA in healthy donors. In the PCR, 60 Vbeta and 13 Jbeta primers were used. Assay used: immunoSEQ multiplex PCR; TCRdb lists only in-frame clones, some missing. The sample carries 150,000 to 200,000 clones, about 80% recorded once. About this clone itself: The antigen is unknown.

Study outcomes and limitations: Most of the TCR beta V segments (in an earlier analysis) were productive either about 87% or about 30% of the time. Analyzed later, most CMV-associated TCR beta chains appeared HLA-restricted.

The sequencing input was PBMCs. This clonotype was obtained from a man aged 25-40 years in good health and CMV-seronegative.

The CDR3 sequence is CASGTKVHNEQFF. DNA for the CDR3: TGCGCCAGCGGTACTAAGGTTCACAATGAGCAGTTCTTC. The chain uses TRBV5-1 and TRBJ2-1; no reliable D call. Germline V gene data show CDR1 as SGHRS and CDR2 as YFSETQ. V was clipped by 7 bases and J by 5 bases, with 13 bases between them. The CDR3 is 13 residues long.